Listed below are T cell receptor beta chains from one sample, sequenced in a study of CD8+CD57+ T cells in acquired aplastic anemia. TCRdb re-analysed the reads in MiXCR, keeping a single row per CDR3 protein. The sample yields about 250,000 distinct CDR3 sequences, 40% to 50% seen once. The sequenced sample consisted of sorted CD4+, CD8+, or CD8+CD57+ T cells (not recorded which) from PBMCs. These receptors all come from a human donor with aplastic anemia. CDR3s include the opening cysteine and the closing phenylalanine or tryptophan. A D gene is named only where the DNA matches it firmly. Where a row states a size, it is once, few, many or the class of an expanded clone; other rows omit it.

V gene	D gene	J gene	clone size	CDR3 DNA	CDR3 protein
TRBV7-2	-	TRBJ2-7	-	TGTGCCAGCAGCTTACAGGGACTCTCCTACGAGCAGTACTTC	CASSLQGLSYEQYF
TRBV7-3	-	TRBJ2-7	many	TGTGCCAGCAGCTTAGGAGGGACTCCTTACGAGCAGTACTTC	CASSLGGTPYEQYF
TRBV2	-	TRBJ2-1	-	TGTGCCAGCAGTGCAGGGCGGAATCAGCAGTTCTTC	CASSAGRNQQFF
TRBV5-8	-	TRBJ2-1	many	TGTGCCAGCAGGAAGGTTAGCCCCTACAATGAGCAGTTCTTC	CASRKVSPYNEQFF
TRBV5-1	TRBD2	TRBJ2-7	few	TGCGCCAGCGGCTCCCCTCCTAGCGGCTCCTACGAGCAGTACTTC	CASGSPPSGSYEQYF
TRBV10-3	TRBD2	TRBJ2-2	-	TGTGCCACCAGGGGTAGCGGGGACTACACCGGGGAGCTGTTTTTT	CATRGSGDYTGELFF
TRBV24-1	-	TRBJ1-1	few	TGTGCCAGCAGTTTATCTGGGACCGGCTGGCACACTGAAGCTTTCTTT	CASSLSGTGWHTEAFF
TRBV7-9	-	TRBJ1-2	-	TGTGCCAGCAGCCAGGCAGGCTATGGCTACACCTTC	CASSQAGYGYTF
TRBV15	-	TRBJ2-7	many	TGTGCCACCAGCGGGGGTGGGCAGACCTACGAGCAGTACTTC	CATSGGGQTYEQYF
TRBV7-9	-	TRBJ1-2	-	TGTGCCAGCACCGGGGGAGGCTACACCTTC	CASTGGGYTF
TRBV29-1	-	TRBJ1-2	-	TGCAGCATTTCCCCGGGAACAGCGCCTAACTATGGCTACACCTTC	CSISPGTAPNYGYTF
TRBV7-9	TRBD1	TRBJ2-1	few	TGTGCCAGCAGCACGATAGACAGGGGGCTGCGCAATGAGCAGTTCTTC	CASSTIDRGLRNEQFF
TRBV20-1	TRBD2	TRBJ2-7	-	TGCAGTGCTAGAGAAGTTGCGGGGGGCTACGAGCAGTACTTC	CSAREVAGGYEQYF
TRBV9	-	TRBJ2-5	many	TGTGCCAGCAGCGTCGACAGTCAAGAGACCCAGTACTTC	CASSVDSQETQYF
TRBV27	TRBD1	TRBJ2-7	-	TGTGCCAGCAGACTCGACAGGGGGCCGTACGAGCAGTACTTC	CASRLDRGPYEQYF
TRBV9	TRBD1	TRBJ1-1	many	TGTGCCAGCAGCCCTTGGACAGGGCCTGTGAACACTGAAGCTTTCTTT	CASSPWTGPVNTEAFF
TRBV9	TRBD1	TRBJ1-4	-	TGTGCCAGCAGCGCGACCCACAGGGGAGGGGAAAAACTGTTTTTT	CASSATHRGGEKLFF
TRBV4-2	-	TRBJ2-5	once	TGTGCCAGCAGCCAAGACGGGGCCATGGAGACCCAGTACTTC	CASSQDGAMETQYF
TRBV19	-	TRBJ1-1	-	TGTGCCAGTAGCCGTAGACAGGCTGAAGCTTTCTTT	CASSRRQAEAFF
TRBV9	-	TRBJ1-2	many	TGTGCCAGCAGCGCCGGGACGGGGAACTATGGCTACACCTTC	CASSAGTGNYGYTF